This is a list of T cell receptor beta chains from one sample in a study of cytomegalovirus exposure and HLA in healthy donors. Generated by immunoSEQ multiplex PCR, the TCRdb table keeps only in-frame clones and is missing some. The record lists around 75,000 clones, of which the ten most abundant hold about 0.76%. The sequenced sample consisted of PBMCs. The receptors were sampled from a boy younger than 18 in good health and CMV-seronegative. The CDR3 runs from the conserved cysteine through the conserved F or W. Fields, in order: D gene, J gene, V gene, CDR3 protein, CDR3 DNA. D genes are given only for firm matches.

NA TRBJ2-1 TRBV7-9 CASSWLAISSYNEQFF TGTGCCAGCAGCTGGCTAGCGATTAGCTCCTACAATGAGCAGTTCTTC
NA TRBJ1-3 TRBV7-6 CASSLLPTDTSGNTIYF TGTGCCAGCAGCTTACTTCCGACAGATACCTCTGGAAACACCATATATTTT
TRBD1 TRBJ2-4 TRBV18 CASSPPGTEKNIQYF TGTGCCAGCTCACCGCCCGGGACAGAAAAAAACATTCAGTACTTC
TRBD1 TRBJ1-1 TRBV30 CAWSLIQGSEAFF TGTGCCTGGAGCCTTATACAGGGGTCTGAAGCTTTCTTT
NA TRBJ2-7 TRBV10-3 CAISPGLLAYEQYF TGTGCCATCAGCCCGGGACTCCTCGCCTACGAGCAGTACTTC
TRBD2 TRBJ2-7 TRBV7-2 CASSPFRSGSTHEQYF TGTGCCAGCAGCCCCTTTCGTAGCGGGAGTACCCACGAGCAGTACTTC
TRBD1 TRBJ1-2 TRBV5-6 CASRWDRGGSYTF TGTGCCAGCAGGTGGGACAGGGGAGGAAGCTACACCTTC
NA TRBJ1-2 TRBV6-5 CASSYSDGMNYGYTF TGTGCCAGCAGTTACTCCGACGGGATGAACTATGGCTACACCTTC
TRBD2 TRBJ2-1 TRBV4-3 CASSHGTSGVDEQFF TGCGCCAGCAGCCATGGGACTAGCGGCGTTGATGAGCAGTTCTTC
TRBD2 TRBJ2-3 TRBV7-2 CASSWTSGVGDTQYF TGTGCCAGCAGTTGGACTAGCGGGGTAGGAGATACGCAGTATTTT
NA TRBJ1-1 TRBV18 CASSPQGNTEAFF TGTGCCAGCTCACCCCAGGGGAACACTGAAGCTTTCTTT
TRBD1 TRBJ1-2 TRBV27 CASSLAGQAAGYGYTF TGTGCCAGCAGTTTAGCGGGACAGGCCGCTGGGTATGGCTACACCTTC
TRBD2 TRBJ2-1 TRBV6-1 CASSVELAGIYEQFF TGTGCCAGCAGTGTTGAGCTAGCGGGAATCTATGAGCAGTTCTTC
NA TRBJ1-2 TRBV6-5 CASSYNSYGYTF TGTGCCAGCAGTTACAACAGCTATGGCTACACCTTC
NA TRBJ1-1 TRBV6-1 CASSAGFYTEAFF TGTGCCAGCAGTGCGGGATTTTACACTGAAGCTTTCTTT
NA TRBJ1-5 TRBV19 CASSIGGGSHQPQHF TGTGCCAGTAGTATAGGAGGCGGGTCGCATCAGCCCCAGCATTTT
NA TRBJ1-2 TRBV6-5 CASSDHRRGYTF TGTGCCAGCAGTGACCACCGGCGGGGCTACACCTTC
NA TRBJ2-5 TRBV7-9 CASSFHALPLLRGQETQYF TGTGCCAGCAGCTTCCACGCCCTCCCACTATTAAGGGGCCAAGAGACCCAGTACTTC
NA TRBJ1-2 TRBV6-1 CASSERGRGGGSYTF TGTGCCAGCAGTGAAAGAGGGCGTGGTGGCGGGAGTTACACCTTC
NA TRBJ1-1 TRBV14 CASSQHKVPTEAFF TGTGCCAGCAGCCAACACAAAGTCCCCACTGAAGCTTTCTTT
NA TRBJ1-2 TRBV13 CASSLDLAGADYGYTF TGTGCCAGCAGCTTAGATCTAGCAGGGGCGGACTATGGCTACACCTTC
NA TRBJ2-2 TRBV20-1 CSAGAPGELFF TGCAGTGCTGGGGCCCCCGGGGAGCTGTTTTTT
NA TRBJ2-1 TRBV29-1 CSVGQGNFYNEQFF TGCAGCGTTGGGCAGGGAAATTTCTACAATGAGCAGTTCTTC
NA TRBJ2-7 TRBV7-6 CASSSDTSYEQYF TGTGCCAGCAGCTCGGACACCTCCTACGAGCAGTACTTC
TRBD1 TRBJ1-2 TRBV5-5 CASSLVIGTGVSGYTF TGTGCCAGCAGCTTAGTTATCGGGACAGGGGTTTCGGGCTACACCTTC
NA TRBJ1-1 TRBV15 CATSRDRGGNTEDFF TGTGCCACCAGCAGAGACCGGGGGGGGAACACTGAAGATTTCTTT
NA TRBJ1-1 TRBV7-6 CASSLSGMNTEAFF TGTGCCAGCAGTCTCTCAGGGATGAACACTGAAGCTTTCTTT
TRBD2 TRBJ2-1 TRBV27 CASSWGLAVTYNEQFF TGTGCCAGCAGTTGGGGACTAGCGGTGACCTACAATGAGCAGTTCTTC
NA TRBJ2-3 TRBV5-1 CASSAEGGGTPDTQYF TGCGCCAGCAGCGCGGAAGGGGGTGGGACCCCAGATACGCAGTATTTT
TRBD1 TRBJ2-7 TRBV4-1 CASSQATGVAYEQYF TGCGCCAGCAGCCAAGCTACAGGGGTCGCCTACGAGCAGTACTTC
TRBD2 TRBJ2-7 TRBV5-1 CASEATGGSYEQYF TGCGCCAGCGAAGCGACGGGAGGCTCCTACGAGCAGTACTTC
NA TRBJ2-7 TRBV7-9 CASSERIDSYEQYF TGTGCCAGCAGCGAGCGAATCGACAGCTACGAGCAGTACTTC
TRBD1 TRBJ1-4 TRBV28 CASSSQTGRHEKLFF TGTGCCAGCAGTTCCCAGACAGGGAGGCATGAAAAACTGTTTTTT
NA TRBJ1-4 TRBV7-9 CASSFAQGGKLFF TGTGCCAGCAGCTTCGCTCAGGGTGGAAAACTGTTTTTT
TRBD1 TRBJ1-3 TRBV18 CASSFRQGSGVTIYF TGTGCCAGCTCATTTCGACAGGGGAGTGGGGTCACCATATATTTT
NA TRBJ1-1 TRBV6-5 CASRRGNTEAFF TGTGCCAGCAGACGGGGGAACACTGAAGCTTTCTTT
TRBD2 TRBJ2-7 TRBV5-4 CASSLEGGSSYEQYF TGTGCCAGCAGCTTGGAGGGCGGGAGCTCCTACGAGCAGTACTTC
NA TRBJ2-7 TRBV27 CASSFQGRPPYEQYF TGTGCCAGCAGTTTTCAGGGCAGACCTCCTTACGAGCAGTACTTC
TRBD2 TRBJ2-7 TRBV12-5 CASGLVVAGPAYEQYF TGTGCTAGTGGTTTGGTCGTAGCGGGCCCCGCCTACGAGCAGTACTTC
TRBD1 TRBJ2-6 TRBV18 CASSLKPGQGDSGANVLTF TGTGCCAGCTCACTTAAGCCCGGACAGGGAGACTCTGGGGCCAACGTCCTGACTTTC
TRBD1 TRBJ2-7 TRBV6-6 CASRPGQGGTYEQYF TGTGCCAGCAGACCAGGACAGGGGGGCACCTACGAGCAGTACTTC
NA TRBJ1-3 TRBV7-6 CASSLSAGLGGNTIYF TGTGCCAGCAGCTTATCGGCGGGTCTGGGCGGAAACACCATATATTTT
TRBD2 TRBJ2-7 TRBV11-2 CASSFRLAGPSYEQYF TGTGCCAGCAGCTTCCGGCTAGCGGGGCCGTCCTACGAGCAGTACTTC
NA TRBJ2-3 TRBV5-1 CASSGGGQESTDTQYF TGCGCCAGCAGCGGGGGGGGACAGGAGAGCACAGATACGCAGTATTTT
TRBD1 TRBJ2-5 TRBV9 CASSGTGRETQYF TGTGCCAGCAGCGGGACAGGGCGGGAGACCCAGTACTTC
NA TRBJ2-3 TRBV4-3 CASSQVSPGLTDTQYF TGCGCCAGCAGCCAAGTTTCGCCAGGGCTCACAGATACGCAGTATTTT
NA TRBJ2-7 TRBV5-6 CASSLAAYEQYF TGTGCCAGCAGCTTGGCAGCCTACGAGCAGTACTTC
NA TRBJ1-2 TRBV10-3 CAISTSGGSGYTF TGTGCCATCAGTACCAGTGGGGGGAGTGGCTACACCTTC
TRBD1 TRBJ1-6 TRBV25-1 CASSETGIADNSPLHF TGTGCCAGCAGTGAGACAGGGATAGCGGATAATTCACCCCTCCACTTT